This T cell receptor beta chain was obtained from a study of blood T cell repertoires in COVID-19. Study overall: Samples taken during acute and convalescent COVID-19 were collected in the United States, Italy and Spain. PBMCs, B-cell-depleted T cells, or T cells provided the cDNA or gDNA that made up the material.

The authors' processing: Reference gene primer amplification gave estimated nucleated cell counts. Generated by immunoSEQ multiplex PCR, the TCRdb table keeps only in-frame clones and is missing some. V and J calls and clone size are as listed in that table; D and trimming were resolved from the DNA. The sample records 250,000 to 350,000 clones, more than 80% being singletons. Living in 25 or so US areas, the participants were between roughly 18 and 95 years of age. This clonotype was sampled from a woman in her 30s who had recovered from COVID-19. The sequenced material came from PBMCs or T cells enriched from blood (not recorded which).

DNA for the CDR3: TGTGCCAGCAGCACAAGGCCAGGACTAGCGGGAGTTCCAAATGAGCAGTTCTTC. Translation: CASSTRPGLAGVPNEQFF. V is TRBV7-2 and J is TRBJ2-1; 13 bases agree with TRBD2. V shed 5 bases, J shed 7 bases, and the junction held 14 bases outside the gene matches. CDR1 is SGHTA and CDR2 is FQGNSA in the germline V gene. The CDR3 loop spans 18 amino acids. Full variable domain (remainder filled in from reference TRBV7-2 and TRBJ2-1): GAGVSQSPSNKVTEKGKDVELRCDPISGHTALYWYRQSLGQGLEFLIYFQGNSAPDKSGLPSDRFSAERTGGSVSTLTIQRTQQEDSAVYLCASSTRPGLAGVPNEQFFGPGTRLTVL.